Each of the 3 T cell receptor beta chains below was sequenced from the same sample in a study of blood T cells in healthy people across ages. With a J-beta primer mix and a sample-barcoded 5' primer, a second PCR ran 7 to 11 cycles. TCRdb re-called the 5' RACE reads through MiXCR, storing one row per CDR3 protein. Among 1,800,000 or so distinct CDR3 sequences listed, about 39% were seen once. Sequenced input: blood. The receptors originated from a human donor in good health.

This clonotype was found a few times. This chain uses TRBV27 with TRBJ2-1; D gene ambiguous. Trimming took 6 bases from V and 4 from J, leaving 13 bases between them. Germline assignment: CDR1 MNHEY and CDR2 SMNVEV (reference sequence). This CDR3 comprises 14 residues. The CDR3 protein is CASSSIGSYNEQFF. Written as DNA, the CDR3 is TGTGCCAGCAGCAGCATAGGCTCATACAATGAGCAGTTCTTC.

The rearrangement links TRBV20-1 to TRBJ2-1; D might be TRBD1 (6 bases). Trimming removed 6 bases from V and 8 bases from J, with 17 bases in between. Germline values: CDR1 DFQATT, CDR2 SNEGSKA (reference sequence). The CDR3 consists of 13 residues. The CDR3 is CSAQILAGDEQFF. The CDR3 nucleotides are TGCAGTGCCCAGATACTGGCAGGGGATGAGCAGTTCTTC.

The chain combines TRBV12-3 or TRBV12-4 with TRBJ1-4; D is unresolved. This CDR3 is 14 amino acids long. V was shortened by 6 bases and J by 6 bases, with 14 bases between the two germline ends. DNA of the CDR3: TGTGCCAGCAGAGGGTCTGGCGGTTATGAAAAACTGTTTTTT. This encodes CASRGSGGYEKLFF.